The clone carrying this T cell receptor beta chain was observed a single time. The antigen is not known. This CDR3 comprises 14 residues. The germline V gene has CDR1 MNHEY and CDR2 SVGAGI. V gave up 2 bases and J gave up 5 bases, with 11 bases separating them. This sample was included in a study of OX40 agonist ivuxolimab in advanced cancers. Study summary: Every 2 weeks, patients got intravenous ivuxolimab at one of six dose levels (0.01-10 mg/kg). Study results and caveats: There was clonal expansion of CD4+ and CD8+ blood T cells by week 6 at 0.1 to 3.0 mg/kg.

Assay: immunoSEQ multiplex PCR; the TCRdb copy retains only in-frame clones and omits some. Among tens of thousands of clones listed, 80% were seen once. This rearrangement joins TRBV6-5 to TRBJ2-3; D uncertain. Sequenced material: CD4+ or CD8+ T cells sorted from blood, taken in a trial of the OX40 agonist ivuxolimab. This clonotype originated in an adult with an advanced solid tumor such as melanoma, head and neck, liver or kidney cancer. In nucleotides, the CDR3 is TGTGCCAGCAGTTACCCGGAGACCCGAGATACGCAGTATTTT. Protein: CASSYPETRDTQYF.